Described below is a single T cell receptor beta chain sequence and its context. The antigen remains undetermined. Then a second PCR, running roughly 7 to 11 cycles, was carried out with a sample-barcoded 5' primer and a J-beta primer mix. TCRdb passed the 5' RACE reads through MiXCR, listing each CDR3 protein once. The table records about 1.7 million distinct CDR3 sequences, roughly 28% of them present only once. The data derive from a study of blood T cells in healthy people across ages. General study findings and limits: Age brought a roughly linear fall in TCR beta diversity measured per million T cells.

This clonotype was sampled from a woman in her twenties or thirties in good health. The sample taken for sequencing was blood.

The CDR3 nucleotides are TGTGCCAGGCGGGCAGAGAGCACAGATACGCAGTATTTT. As protein: CARRAESTDTQYF. V is TRBV6-1 and J is TRBJ2-3, with a weak D call TRBD2 (5 bases). In germline, CDR1 is MNHNS, CDR2 SASEGT. The CDR3 is 13 residues long. Trimming took off 9 bases at V and 0 bases at J, with 10 bases between the two ends.